This TCR beta chain emerged from a study of blood T cell repertoires in COVID-19 (dated by TCRdb to about 2020). General notes on the study: Collaborator samples came from the United States, Italy and Spain and covered acute and convalescent phases of COVID-19. The prospective study material was composed of cDNA or gDNA derived from T cells, B-cell-depleted T cells, or PBMCs. Subjects who had been exposed to COVID-19, were actively infected with it, or had recovered from it provided the deeply sampled blood TCRbeta repertoires that made up the dataset. The repertoires were made available in a free public database intended to serve as a resource for research on the immune response to SARS-CoV-2. The samples were drawn from the first 160 participants of the ongoing ImmuneRACE study and from about 1,200 subjects provided by 6 global collaborators. Nearly every sample came with metadata listing a de-identified subject ID, COVID-19 status, age in years and sex. Where HLA class I and class II types were available, the types were taken from metadata supplied by the sample provider, not from assay-based typing. The paper as a whole reports these results and caveats: Clinical and demographic metadata were provided uncurated, with the amount varying by source and participant.

Each collaborating institution followed its own protocols to collect whole blood in K2EDTA tubes. For TCRbeta analysis, collaborators shipped samples in one of three forms: frozen whole blood, isolated PBMCs, or DNA extracted from either of those sample types. CDR1 and CDR2, per the germline V gene, are SGHRS and YFSETQ. Reading from cysteine to phenylalanine, the CDR3 counts 15 amino acids. Kept here is only the CDR3 DNA, which spans 45 bases and is read in frame from base 1. Compared with germline, V lacks 5 bases and J lacks 3 bases; bases without a gene match: 3. This clone was seen a few times. Its specific antigen is unknown. Base qualities were left out, and no much larger clone turns up one base away. The immunoSEQ Assay, a bias-controlled multiplex PCR, was used to amplify TCRbeta CDR3 regions from genomic DNA. The study's processing was this. The number of nucleated cells in each sample was estimated by amplification of reference gene primers within the assay. To quantify the absolute abundance of each unique TCRbeta CDR3 rearrangement, sequence reads were collapsed and filtered. Productive Simpson clonality was computed per sample as the square root of Simpson's diversity index over productive rearrangements. The table was pulled from immuneACCESS by TCRdb, which kept in-frame rearrangements only. Such tables lose some clones; where checked, under half of the loss comes from unresolved V genes, and the rest has no known cause. That table furnishes V, J and clone size, whereas the DNA furnished D and trimming. This sample gives some 140,000 clones in total; roughly 90% of them show up just once. The ten largest clones represent 2% to 2.5% of the sample.

Input material: peripheral blood. The chain couples TRBV5-1 to TRBJ2-3, with 13 bases aligning to TRBD2. This clonotype was sampled from a man between 65 and 85 years old with active COVID-19. The CDR3 loop reads CASSRTSGRTDTQYF. The bases are TGCGCCAGCAGTAGGACTAGCGGGAGAACAGATACGCAGTATTTT. The reference TRBV5-1 and TRBJ2-3 proteins fill in what lies around the CDR3, so the full variable domain reads KAGVTQTPRYLIKTRGQQVTLSCSPISGHRSVSWYQQTPGQGLQFLFEYFSETQRNKGNFPGRFSGRQFSNSRSEMNVSTLELGDSALYLCASSRTSGRTDTQYFGPGTRLTVL.